The clone carrying this T cell receptor (beta chain) was counted ten times or more. Its antigen remains unknown. This sample stems from a study of T-cell reconstitution after alpha-beta-depleted transplantation in children. During its preparation, the TCRbeta library received unique molecular identifiers. MiXCR was run by TCRdb on the PCR reads, yielding one entry per CDR3 protein. The repertoire holds roughly 250,000 distinct CDR3 sequences, with roughly 8.2% as singletons. Study-wide points: Alpha-beta T cells present about two months after transplant were reported to originate from several hundred expanded graft clones.

The CDR3 length is 13 residues. J was trimmed by 4 bases and V by 9 bases; bases with no gene match: 4. The germline gives CDR1 SGHNT, CDR2 YYREEE (reference sequence). The receptor was isolated from a male patient younger than 18 who had a stem cell transplant for acute lymphoblastic leukemia, so the T cells may come from the graft donor. The chain is built from TRBV5-4 and TRBJ2-1; 10 bases are a match to TRBD2. The sample here was PBMCs, mostly from graft donor cells, taken 180 days after TCRalphabeta/CD19-depleted stem cell transplant. CDR3 amino acids: CATGTSVYNEQFF. DNA of the CDR3: TGTGCCACCGGGACTAGCGTTTACAATGAGCAGTTCTTC.